This T cell receptor (beta chain) was observed in a study of T cells in Graves' hyperthyroidism and ophthalmopathy. The study's findings and limits: Among thyroid clonotypes expanded above 0.001, most also appeared in blood. Stable hyperthyroidism was separated from ophthalmopathy by a model based on 13 V-J features.

In regard to this clonotype: The antigen is not known.

Each person with ophthalmopathy scored at least 3 on the Clinical Activity Score, reached NOSPECS grade 4 or higher, and had been ill under 3 months. Exclusion of patients followed from uncontrolled infection, other autoimmune disease, pregnancy or lactation. After removal of 4 bases from V and 4 bases from J, the junction contained 7 bases not matched to a gene. This CDR3 is 15 amino acids long. Germline assignment: CDR1 LGHDT and CDR2 YNNKEL (reference sequence). Amplification yielded TCR beta CDR3 regions, with RNA transcripts as the source. HTBI primers drove first-round RT-PCR of the TCR CDR3. TCRdb reprocessed the multiplex PCR reads with MiXCR, giving one entry per CDR3 protein. Of 600,000 or so distinct CDR3 sequences listed, approximately 14% are singletons.

The chain joins TRBV3-1 to TRBJ2-3, with 8 bases lining up with TRBD2. The TCR sequence derives from a woman in her fifties or sixties with Graves' ophthalmopathy. The sequencing sample was made of blood. CDR3 residues: CASSLRAGAPDTQYF. The CDR3, as DNA: TGTGCCAGCAGCCTCAGAGCGGGAGCCCCAGATACGCAGTATTTT.